This TCR beta chain was captured in a study of T cells in Graves' hyperthyroidism and ophthalmopathy. Study summary: Peripheral blood specimens were obtained at initial diagnosis, prior to any treatment.

There were TCR beta CDR3 regions amplified from RNA transcripts. Primed by the HTBI set, a first-round RT-PCR was run on the TCR CDR3. TCRdb analysed the multiplex PCR reads with MiXCR anew, one entry per CDR3 protein. The sample holds about 520,000 distinct CDR3 sequences, around 20% seen once. Germline V gives CDR1 DFQATT, CDR2 SNEGSKA (reference sequence). V lost 6 bases, J lost 6 bases, and 21 bases lay in between. This CDR3 region has 14 residues. Hyperthyroidism in the patients, aged 18 to 65, was newly diagnosed and under 2 months in duration. Diagnostic decisions used clinical symptoms, serum thyroxine and TRAb, thyroid ultrasound and orbital computed tomography. Fresh peripheral blood, 8 to 10 ml, was the source of the PBMCs. This clonotype was counted a few times.

The sequence was collected from a man aged 18 to 30 with Graves' hyperthyroidism. This rearrangement joins TRBV20-1 to TRBJ2-7, with a tentative D call TRBD1 (5 bases). The sample taken for sequencing was blood. CDR3 sequence: CSALLGQAVTEQYF. CDR3 nucleotide sequence: TGCAGTGCCCTACTGGGGCAGGCGGTCACCGAGCAGTACTTC.